The 7 T cell receptor beta chains listed next were all sequenced from one sample in a study of OX40 agonist ivuxolimab in advanced cancers. Sequenced by immunoSEQ multiplex PCR; TCRdb stores in-frame clones only, minus some. The sample lists fewer than 95,000 clones, 80% to 95% occurring once. Sequenced here: CD4+ or CD8+ T cells sorted from blood, sampled in a trial of the OX40 agonist ivuxolimab. These receptors were collected from an adult with an advanced solid tumor such as melanoma, head and neck, liver or kidney cancer.

This clone was found a few times. The J gene is TRBJ2-5, the V gene TRBV6-1, with D possibly being TRBD1 or TRBD2 (5 bases each). Trimming removed 8 bases at V and 9 bases at J, with 13 bases between. CDR3 length: 11 residues. The germline V gene encodes CDR1 MNHNS and CDR2 SASEGT. The CDR3 sequence is CASSVGVAQYF. The CDR3 coding sequence is TGTGCCAGCTCGGTGGGGGTGGCCCAGTACTTC.

This clone was recorded only once. This chain links TRBV5-1 with TRBJ2-3; no clear D. CDR1 and CDR2 from the germline V gene are SGHRS and YFSETQ. CDR3 length: 12 residues. V lost 1 base, J lost 2 bases, and 2 bases lay in between. The CDR3 DNA follows: TGCGCCAGCAGCTTGAACACAGATACGCAGTATTTT. Translating it yields CASSLNTDTQYF.

The chain has TRBV4-3 and TRBJ1-2, with D perhaps TRBD1 (5 bases). The CDR3 is 16 amino acids. Looked up from germline, CDR1 is LGHNA and CDR2 is YSLEER. V was trimmed by 0 bases and J by 4 bases, leaving 15 bases between them. CDR3 region: CASSQDRWGQGYGYTF. In DNA, the CDR3 is TGCGCCAGCAGCCAAGATCGGTGGGGCCAGGGCTATGGCTACACCTTC.

The chain recombines TRBV4-3 with TRBJ1-2, with TRBD1 matching over 8 bases. The V and J ends lost 4 bases and 4 bases, in that order; junction bases with no gene match: 5. This CDR3 spans 14 amino acids. Germline CDR1 LGHNA, CDR2 YSLEER. The CDR3 DNA sequence: TGCGCCAGCAGCCTCGGACAGGGACCCTATGGCTACACCTTC. Amino acid sequence: CASSLGQGPYGYTF.

The genes are TRBV7-8 and TRBJ2-5; a possible D gene is TRBD1 (5 bases). V gave up 5 bases and J gave up 4 bases, with 14 bases separating them. Germline values: CDR1 SGHVS, CDR2 FQNEAQ. The CDR3 has 14 amino acids. The CDR3 DNA is TGTGCCAGCAGCCACAGGAAACCGGGAGAGACCCAGTACTTC. It is translated as CASSHRKPGETQYF.

On this clone itself: At one end the junction does not follow the germline gene, possibly because of a read error. This chain joins TRBV7-9 and TRBJ1-2, with D maybe TRBD1 (5 bases). Germline CDR1 SEHNR, CDR2 FQNEAQ (reference sequence). This CDR3 is 12 amino acids long. This CDR3 is CASSLGRDHLSF. CDR3 coding DNA: TGTGCCAGCAGCTTAGGACGGGACCACCTTTCGTTC.

This clone appeared a single time. The V gene is TRBV9, the J gene TRBJ1-2; 7 positions match TRBD1. The CDR3 is 15 residues long. Losses at the gene ends were 4 bases for V and 10 bases for J; bases not matched to a gene: 16. Germline V gene lookup returns CDR1 SGDLS and CDR2 YYNGEE. DNA for the CDR3: TGTGCCAGCAGCACCCCCGATAGGGACAGATCCTACTACACCTTC. Translation gives CASSTPDRDRSYYTF.